This TCR beta chain is from a study of blood T cell repertoires in COVID-19. About the research overall: COVID-19 samples, acute and convalescent, were from the United States, Italy and Spain. PBMCs, B-cell-depleted T cells, or T cells provided the cDNA or gDNA that made up the material.

Germline trimming cut 1 base from V and 3 bases from J; bases unmatched to any gene: 1. The CDR3 is 14 residues long. Germline assignment: CDR1 SEHNR and CDR2 FQNEAQ (reference sequence). Per the authors' pipeline: Estimation of nucleated cell counts was performed using reference gene primer amplification. Sequencing used immunoSEQ multiplex PCR; TCRdb keeps in-frame clones, though not all of them. Clone size and V and J calls were adopted from that table, with D and trimming inferred from the DNA. The sample holds tens of thousands of clones, about 87% seen once. Sequenced: peripheral blood. The sequence came from an older man with acute or convalescent COVID-19. The rearrangement joins TRBV7-9 to TRBJ2-5, with 8 positions matching TRBD2. Written as DNA, the CDR3 is TGTGCCAGCAGCTTAGTACTAGCGGAAGAGACCCAGTACTTC. Translated, it gives CASSLVLAEETQYF. The full variable domain, in which reference TRBV7-9 and TRBJ2-5 provide the parts outside the CDR3, is DTGVSQNPRHKITKRGQNVTFRCDPISEHNRLYWYRQTLGQGPEFLTYFQNEAQLEKSRLLSDRFSAERPKGSFSTLEIQRTEQGDSAMYLCASSLVLAEETQYFGPGTRLLVL.